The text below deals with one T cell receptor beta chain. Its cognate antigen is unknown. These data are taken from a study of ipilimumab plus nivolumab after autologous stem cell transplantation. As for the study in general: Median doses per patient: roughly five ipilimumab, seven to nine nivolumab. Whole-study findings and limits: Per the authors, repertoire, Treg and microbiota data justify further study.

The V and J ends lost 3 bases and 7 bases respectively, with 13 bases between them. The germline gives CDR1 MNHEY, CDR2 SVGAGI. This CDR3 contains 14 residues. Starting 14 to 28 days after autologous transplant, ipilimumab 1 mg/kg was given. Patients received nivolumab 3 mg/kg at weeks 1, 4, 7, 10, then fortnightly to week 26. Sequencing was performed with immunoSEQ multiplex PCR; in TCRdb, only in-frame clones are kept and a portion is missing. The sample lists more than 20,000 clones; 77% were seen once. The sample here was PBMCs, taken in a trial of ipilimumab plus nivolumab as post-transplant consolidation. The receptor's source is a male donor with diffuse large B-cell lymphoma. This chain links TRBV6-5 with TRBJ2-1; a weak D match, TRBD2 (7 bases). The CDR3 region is CASSYKGGVNEQFF. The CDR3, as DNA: TGTGCCAGCAGTTATAAGGGGGGGGTAAATGAGCAGTTCTTC.